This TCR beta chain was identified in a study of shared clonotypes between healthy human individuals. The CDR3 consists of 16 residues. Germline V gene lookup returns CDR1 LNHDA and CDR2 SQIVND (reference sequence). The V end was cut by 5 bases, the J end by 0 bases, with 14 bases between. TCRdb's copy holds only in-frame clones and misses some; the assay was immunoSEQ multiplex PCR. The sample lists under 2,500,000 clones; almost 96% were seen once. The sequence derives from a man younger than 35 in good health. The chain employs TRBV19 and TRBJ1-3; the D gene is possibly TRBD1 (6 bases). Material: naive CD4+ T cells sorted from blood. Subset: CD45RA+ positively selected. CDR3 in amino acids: CASSGSGAVSGNTIYF. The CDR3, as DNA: TGTGCCAGTAGTGGATCGGGGGCAGTCTCTGGAAACACCATATATTTT.